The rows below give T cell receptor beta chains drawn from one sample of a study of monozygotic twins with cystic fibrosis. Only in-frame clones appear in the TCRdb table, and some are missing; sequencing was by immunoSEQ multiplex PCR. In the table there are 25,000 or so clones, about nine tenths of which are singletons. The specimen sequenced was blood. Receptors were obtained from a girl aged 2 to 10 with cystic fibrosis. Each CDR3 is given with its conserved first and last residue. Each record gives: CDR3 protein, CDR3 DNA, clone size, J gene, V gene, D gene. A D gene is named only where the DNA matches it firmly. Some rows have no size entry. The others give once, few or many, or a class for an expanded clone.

CDR3 protein: CASSQSAAYNEQFF; CDR3 DNA: TGTGCCAGCAGCCAGTCTGCGGCCTACAATGAGCAGTTCTTC; clone size: -; J gene: TRBJ2-1; V gene: TRBV4-2; D gene: -
CDR3 protein: CASSPRASGFSNTDTQYF; CDR3 DNA: TGTGCCAGCTCACCAAGGGCTAGCGGGTTCTCCAACACAGATACGCAGTATTTT; clone size: -; J gene: TRBJ2-3; V gene: TRBV18; D gene: TRBD2
CDR3 protein: CSDQGRGEKLFF; CDR3 DNA: TGCAGCGATCAGGGGAGGGGTGAAAAACTGTTTTTT; clone size: once; J gene: TRBJ1-4; V gene: TRBV29-1; D gene: -
CDR3 protein: CASSQDLAGDLYNEQFF; CDR3 DNA: TGCGCCAGCAGCCAAGATCTAGCGGGGGACCTCTACAATGAGCAGTTCTTC; clone size: -; J gene: TRBJ2-1; V gene: TRBV4-1; D gene: TRBD2
CDR3 protein: CASSLPLLEGLTGELFF; CDR3 DNA: TGTGCCAGCAGCTTACCCCTCCTTGAGGGGCTCACCGGGGAGCTGTTTTTT; clone size: -; J gene: TRBJ2-2; V gene: TRBV7-2; D gene: -
CDR3 protein: CASSQGTEAFF; CDR3 DNA: TGTGCCAGCAGCCAGGGCACTGAAGCTTTCTTT; clone size: -; J gene: TRBJ1-1; V gene: TRBV6-5; D gene: -
CDR3 protein: CASSRTLVGYEQYF; CDR3 DNA: TGTGCCAGCAGCCGCACACTGGTGGGGTACGAGCAGTACTTC; clone size: -; J gene: TRBJ2-7; V gene: TRBV4-2; D gene: -
CDR3 protein: CASSPLDRVSRRDTEAFF; CDR3 DNA: TGTGCCAGCTCACCACTTGACAGGGTCTCGAGAAGAGACACTGAAGCTTTCTTT; clone size: -; J gene: TRBJ1-1; V gene: TRBV18; D gene: TRBD1
CDR3 protein: CASSLRDTMNTEAFF; CDR3 DNA: TGCGCCAGCAGCCTCCGGGACACAATGAACACTGAAGCTTTCTTT; clone size: -; J gene: TRBJ1-1; V gene: TRBV4-1; D gene: -
CDR3 protein: CSAYRYEQYF; CDR3 DNA: TGCAGTGCTTACAGGTACGAGCAGTACTTC; clone size: -; J gene: TRBJ2-7; V gene: TRBV20-1; D gene: -
CDR3 protein: CAIRSGRGAGNTIYF; CDR3 DNA: TGTGCCATCAGGTCAGGGAGAGGCGCCGGAAACACCATATATTTT; clone size: -; J gene: TRBJ1-3; V gene: TRBV10-3; D gene: -
CDR3 protein: CASKNGYTF; CDR3 DNA: TGTGCCAGCAAAAATGGCTACACCTTC; clone size: -; J gene: TRBJ1-2; V gene: TRBV2; D gene: -
CDR3 protein: CASSQTGQGGTEAFF; CDR3 DNA: TGTGCCAGCAGCCAAACCGGCCAGGGAGGGACTGAAGCTTTCTTT; clone size: once; J gene: TRBJ1-1; V gene: TRBV4-2; D gene: -
CDR3 protein: CASSLRLPQETQYF; CDR3 DNA: TGTGCCAGCAGCTTAAGGCTACCTCAAGAGACCCAGTACTTC; clone size: -; J gene: TRBJ2-5; V gene: TRBV13; D gene: -
CDR3 protein: CASHRGSNTGELFF; CDR3 DNA: TGTGCCAGCCACAGGGGTTCGAACACCGGGGAGCTGTTTTTT; clone size: once; J gene: TRBJ2-2; V gene: TRBV6-1; D gene: TRBD1
CDR3 protein: CATSPIGGTYSYEQYF; CDR3 DNA: TGTGCCACCAGCCCAATAGGGGGCACCTACTCCTACGAGCAGTACTTC; clone size: -; J gene: TRBJ2-7; V gene: TRBV15; D gene: TRBD1
CDR3 protein: CAIRETREAFF; CDR3 DNA: TGTGCCATCAGGGAGACTAGGGAAGCTTTCTTT; clone size: -; J gene: TRBJ1-1; V gene: TRBV10-3; D gene: -
CDR3 protein: CASSSVIRTGTDSGNTIYF; CDR3 DNA: TGTGCCAGCAGCTCCGTCATCAGAACAGGGACCGACTCTGGAAACACCATATATTTT; clone size: once; J gene: TRBJ1-3; V gene: TRBV9; D gene: -
CDR3 protein: CASSRGPTRFF; CDR3 DNA: TGCGCCAGCAGTCGAGGCCCTACACGGTTCTTC; clone size: -; J gene: TRBJ2-1; V gene: TRBV23-1; D gene: -
CDR3 protein: CASSLSTGGNQPQHF; CDR3 DNA: TGTGCCAGCAGTTTATCAACAGGGGGAAATCAGCCCCAGCATTTT; clone size: once; J gene: TRBJ1-5; V gene: TRBV27; D gene: TRBD1
CDR3 protein: CASSQSPGLAGQIGRDTQYF; CDR3 DNA: TGCGCCAGCAGCCAAAGCCCGGGACTAGCGGGACAAATAGGCCGAGATACGCAGTATTTT; clone size: -; J gene: TRBJ2-3; V gene: TRBV4-1; D gene: TRBD2
CDR3 protein: CASSYGRYTGELFF; CDR3 DNA: TGTGCCAGCAGTTACGGGAGATACACCGGGGAGCTGTTTTTT; clone size: -; J gene: TRBJ2-2; V gene: TRBV6-5; D gene: -
CDR3 protein: CAWSTGQGVYSNQPQHF; CDR3 DNA: TGTGCCTGGAGTACTGGGCAGGGGGTGTATAGCAATCAGCCCCAGCATTTT; clone size: -; J gene: TRBJ1-5; V gene: TRBV30; D gene: TRBD1
CDR3 protein: CASQGQLSNEKLFF; CDR3 DNA: TGTGCCAGCCAGGGGCAACTTAGTAATGAAAAACTGTTTTTT; clone size: once; J gene: TRBJ1-4; V gene: TRBV18; D gene: -
CDR3 protein: CASSQVGDGSSYEQYF; CDR3 DNA: TGCGCCAGCAGCCAAGTTGGGGACGGAAGCTCCTACGAGCAGTACTTC; clone size: once; J gene: TRBJ2-7; V gene: TRBV4-1; D gene: -
CDR3 protein: CASSYGNGEQYF; CDR3 DNA: TGTGCCAGCAGTTACGGAAACGGCGAGCAGTACTTC; clone size: -; J gene: TRBJ2-7; V gene: TRBV6-6; D gene: -
CDR3 protein: CASSSDGRSWYF; CDR3 DNA: TGCGCCAGCAGTTCGGATGGGAGGTCTTGGTACTTC; clone size: -; J gene: TRBJ2-4; V gene: TRBV5-1; D gene: -
CDR3 protein: CASSLGGSEQFF; CDR3 DNA: TGCGCCAGCAGCTTAGGGGGCTCTGAGCAGTTCTTC; clone size: -; J gene: TRBJ2-1; V gene: TRBV5-1; D gene: TRBD1
CDR3 protein: CASSPLGAYEKLFF; CDR3 DNA: TGTGCCAGCAGTCCCTTAGGGGCCTATGAAAAACTGTTTTTT; clone size: -; J gene: TRBJ1-4; V gene: TRBV27; D gene: -
CDR3 protein: CANVDRQETQYF; CDR3 DNA: TGTGCCAACGTCGACAGACAAGAGACCCAGTACTTC; clone size: -; J gene: TRBJ2-5; V gene: TRBV6-5; D gene: -
CDR3 protein: CASSLPNQPQHF; CDR3 DNA: TGTGCCAGCAGTCTCCCTAATCAGCCCCAGCATTTT; clone size: -; J gene: TRBJ1-5; V gene: TRBV27; D gene: -
CDR3 protein: CASRLNPEAFF; CDR3 DNA: TGTGCCAGCAGATTAAATCCGGAAGCTTTCTTT; clone size: few; J gene: TRBJ1-1; V gene: TRBV6-6; D gene: -
CDR3 protein: CASSFWGSDEQFF; CDR3 DNA: TGTGCCAGCAGTTTTTGGGGGAGCGATGAGCAGTTCTTC; clone size: -; J gene: TRBJ2-1; V gene: TRBV27; D gene: -
CDR3 protein: CASSSVRQGRGETQYF; CDR3 DNA: TGCGCCAGCAGCTCGGTCAGGCAGGGGAGGGGAGAGACCCAGTACTTC; clone size: -; J gene: TRBJ2-5; V gene: TRBV5-1; D gene: -
CDR3 protein: CASSQAVAQYSNQPQHF; CDR3 DNA: TGTGCCAGCAGCCAGGCGGTAGCACAATATAGCAATCAGCCCCAGCATTTT; clone size: -; J gene: TRBJ1-5; V gene: TRBV5-5; D gene: -
CDR3 protein: CASSYSSIHYGYTF; CDR3 DNA: TGTGCCAGCAGTTACTCGAGTATCCATTATGGCTACACCTTC; clone size: -; J gene: TRBJ1-2; V gene: TRBV6-5; D gene: -
CDR3 protein: CASSAHPIGSGEKLFF; CDR3 DNA: TGTGCCAGCAGCGCACACCCTATCGGCTCAGGAGAAAAACTGTTTTTT; clone size: -; J gene: TRBJ1-4; V gene: TRBV9; D gene: -
CDR3 protein: CSVVGTGSSTDTQYF; CDR3 DNA: TGCAGCGTTGTGGGGACAGGGTCAAGCACAGATACGCAGTATTTT; clone size: -; J gene: TRBJ2-3; V gene: TRBV29-1; D gene: TRBD1
CDR3 protein: CSVEGVGGARTDTQYF; CDR3 DNA: TGCAGCGTTGAGGGAGTCGGAGGCGCCCGCACAGATACGCAGTATTTT; clone size: -; J gene: TRBJ2-3; V gene: TRBV29-1; D gene: -
CDR3 protein: CASSEQGGGTEAFF; CDR3 DNA: TGTGCCAGCAGTGAGCAGGGGGGCGGGACTGAAGCTTTCTTT; clone size: -; J gene: TRBJ1-1; V gene: TRBV2; D gene: TRBD1
CDR3 protein: CASNAVSGFYNEQFF; CDR3 DNA: TGTGCCAGCAACGCCGTTAGCGGGTTTTACAATGAGCAGTTCTTC; clone size: -; J gene: TRBJ2-1; V gene: TRBV6-5; D gene: TRBD2